The clone carrying this T cell receptor beta chain showed up just a few times. Its antigen is not identified. cDNA synthesis used the whole RNA isolate, giving expressed TCRB sequences. Profiling relied on immunoSEQ multiplex PCR, and the TCRdb table lists in-frame clones only, not all of them. Of some 410,000 clones listed, about an eighth were seen once; the top ten hold approximately 0.05%. This specimen belongs to a study of beta chain features in type 1 diabetes. General study results and limits: In every one of the four CD4+ subsets, TCRB CDR3s were moderately but significantly shorter in Type 1 diabetes patients.

Trimming shortened V by 1 base and J by 5 bases, and 14 bases separated the two germline ends. The CDR3 runs to 15 residues. CDR1 MGHDK and CDR2 SYGVNS come from the germline V gene. Heparinised blood was drawn once per donor, averaging around 120 mL. The source material was naive CD4+ T cells from blood. The clonotype was recovered from a woman under 30 in good health. The rearrangement links TRBV25-1 to TRBJ1-1; D unresolved. The CDR3 bases are TGTGCCAGCAGTGAATTAGGACCCTCGGAAACTGAAGCTTTCTTT. Translation gives CASSELGPSETEAFF.